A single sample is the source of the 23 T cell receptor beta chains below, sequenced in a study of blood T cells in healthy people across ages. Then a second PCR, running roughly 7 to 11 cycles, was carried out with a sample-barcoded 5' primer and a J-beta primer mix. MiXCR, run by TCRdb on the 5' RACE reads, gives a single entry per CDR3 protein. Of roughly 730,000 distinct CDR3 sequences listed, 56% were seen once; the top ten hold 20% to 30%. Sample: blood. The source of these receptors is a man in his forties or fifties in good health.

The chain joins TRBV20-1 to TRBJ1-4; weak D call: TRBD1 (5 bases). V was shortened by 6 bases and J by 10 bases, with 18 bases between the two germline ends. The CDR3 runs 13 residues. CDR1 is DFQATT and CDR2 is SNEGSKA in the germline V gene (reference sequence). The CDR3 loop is CSAKGTQTGKLFF. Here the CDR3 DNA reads TGCAGTGCCAAAGGGACCCAGACGGGAAAACTGTTTTTT.

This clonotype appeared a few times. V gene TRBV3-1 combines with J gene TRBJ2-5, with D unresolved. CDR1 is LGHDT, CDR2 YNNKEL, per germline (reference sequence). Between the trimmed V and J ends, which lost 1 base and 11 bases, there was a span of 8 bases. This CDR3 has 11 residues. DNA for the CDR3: TGTGCCAGCAGCCAAGTGAGTGAGCAGTACTTC. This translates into CASSQVSEQYF.

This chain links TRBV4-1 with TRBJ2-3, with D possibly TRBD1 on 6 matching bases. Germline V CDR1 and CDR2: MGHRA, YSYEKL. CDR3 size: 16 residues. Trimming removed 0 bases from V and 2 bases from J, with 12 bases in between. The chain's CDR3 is CASSQETGLITDTQYF. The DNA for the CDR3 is TGCGCCAGCAGCCAAGAGACAGGACTGATCACAGATACGCAGTATTTT.

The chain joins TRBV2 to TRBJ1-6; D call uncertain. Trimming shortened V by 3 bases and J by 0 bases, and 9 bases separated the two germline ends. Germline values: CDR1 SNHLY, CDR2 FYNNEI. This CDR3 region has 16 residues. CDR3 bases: TGTGCCAGCAGTGACCGCCTGAGCTCCTATAATTCACCCCTCCACTTT. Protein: CASSDRLSSYNSPLHF. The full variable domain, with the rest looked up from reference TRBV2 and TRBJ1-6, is EPEVTQTPSHQVTQMGQEVILRCVPISNHLYFYWYRQILGQKVEFLVSFYNNEISEKSEIFDDQFSVERPDGSNFTLKIRSTKLEDSAMYFCASSDRLSSYNSPLHFGNGTRLTVT.

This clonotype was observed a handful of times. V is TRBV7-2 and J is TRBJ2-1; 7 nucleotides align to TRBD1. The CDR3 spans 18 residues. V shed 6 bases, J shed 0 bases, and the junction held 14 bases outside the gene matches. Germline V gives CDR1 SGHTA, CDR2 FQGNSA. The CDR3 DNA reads TGTGCCAGCAGGCCGCGGCAGGGGGTAATGAGCTCCTACAATGAGCAGTTCTTC. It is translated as CASRPRQGVMSSYNEQFF.

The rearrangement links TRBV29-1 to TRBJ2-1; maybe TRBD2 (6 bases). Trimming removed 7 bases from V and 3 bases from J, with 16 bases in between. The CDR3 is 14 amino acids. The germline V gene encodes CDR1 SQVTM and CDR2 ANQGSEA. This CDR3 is CSGTRGRNYNEQFF. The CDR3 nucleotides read TGCAGCGGTACACGGGGGAGGAACTACAATGAGCAGTTCTTC.

CDR3 protein: CASSYADNTEAFF. Here the CDR3 DNA reads TGTGCCAGCAGTTATGCAGATAACACTGAAGCTTTCTTT. The rearrangement joins TRBV6-2 or TRBV6-3 to TRBJ1-1; D is unclear. Trimming shortened V by 3 bases and J by 2 bases, and 7 bases separated the two germline ends. Germline V gives CDR1 MNHEY, CDR2 SVGEGT. The CDR3 contains 13 residues.

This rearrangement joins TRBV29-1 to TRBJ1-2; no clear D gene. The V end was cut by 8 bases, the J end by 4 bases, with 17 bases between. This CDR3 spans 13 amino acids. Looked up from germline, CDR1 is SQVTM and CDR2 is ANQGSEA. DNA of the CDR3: TGCAGCTCGAATGACGGAGAAGGCTATGGCTACACCTTC. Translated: CSSNDGEGYGYTF.

The CDR3 coding sequence is TGCAGCGTTGACGGGTTGGGTCAGGGAGAGGGAGAAGCTTTCTTT. Translating gives CSVDGLGQGEGEAFF. V gene TRBV29-1 combines with J gene TRBJ1-1; a possible D gene is TRBD1 (5 bases). The V gene's germline CDR1 is SQVTM and CDR2 ANQGSEA. This CDR3 is 15 amino acids long. V lost 3 bases and J lost 8, with 22 bases in between.

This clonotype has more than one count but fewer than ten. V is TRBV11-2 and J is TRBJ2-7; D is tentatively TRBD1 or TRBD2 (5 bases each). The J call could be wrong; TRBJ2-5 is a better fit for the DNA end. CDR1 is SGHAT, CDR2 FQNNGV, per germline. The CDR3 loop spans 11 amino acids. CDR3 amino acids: CASSGTETQYF. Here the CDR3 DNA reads TGTGCCAGCAGTGGGACGGAGACCCAGTACTTC.

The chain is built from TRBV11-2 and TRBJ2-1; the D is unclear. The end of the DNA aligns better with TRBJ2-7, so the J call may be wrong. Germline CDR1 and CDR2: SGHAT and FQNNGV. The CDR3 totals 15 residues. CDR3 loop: CASSLVAVNHNEQYF. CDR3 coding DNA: TGTGCCAGCAGCTTAGTCGCGGTTAATCACAATGAGCAGTACTTC.

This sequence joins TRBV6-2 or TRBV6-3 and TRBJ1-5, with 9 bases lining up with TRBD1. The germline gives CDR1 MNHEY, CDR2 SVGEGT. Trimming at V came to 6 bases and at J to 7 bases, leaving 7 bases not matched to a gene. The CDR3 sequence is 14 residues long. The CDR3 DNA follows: TGTGCCAGCAGCCGACAGGGGGATAGGCAGCCCCAGCATTTT. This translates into CASSRQGDRQPQHF.

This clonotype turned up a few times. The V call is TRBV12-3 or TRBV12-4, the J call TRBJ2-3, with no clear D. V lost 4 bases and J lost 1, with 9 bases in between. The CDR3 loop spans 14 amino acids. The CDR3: CASSSLWGTDTQYF. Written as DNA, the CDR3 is TGTGCCAGCAGTTCCCTTTGGGGCACAGATACGCAGTATTTT.

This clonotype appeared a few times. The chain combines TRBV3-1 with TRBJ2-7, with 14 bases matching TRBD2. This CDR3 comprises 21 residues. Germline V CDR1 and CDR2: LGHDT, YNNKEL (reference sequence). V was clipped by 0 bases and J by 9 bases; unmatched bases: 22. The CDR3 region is CASSQDRVGRLAGGTLRMQYF. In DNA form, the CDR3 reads TGTGCCAGCAGCCAAGATCGAGTAGGGCGACTAGCGGGAGGGACTTTAAGGATGCAGTACTTC.

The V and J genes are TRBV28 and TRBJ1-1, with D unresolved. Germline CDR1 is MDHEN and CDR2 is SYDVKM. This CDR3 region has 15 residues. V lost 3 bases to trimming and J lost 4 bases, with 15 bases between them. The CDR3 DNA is TGTGCCAGCAGTTTCAATCCCGGGGTGGCCACTGAAGCTTTCTTT. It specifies CASSFNPGVATEAFF.

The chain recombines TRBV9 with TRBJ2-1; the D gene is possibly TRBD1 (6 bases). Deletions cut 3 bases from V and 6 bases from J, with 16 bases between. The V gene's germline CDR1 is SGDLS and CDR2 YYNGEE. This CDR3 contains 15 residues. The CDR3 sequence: CASSAQLTGGNEQFF. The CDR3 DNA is TGTGCCAGCAGCGCCCAATTGACAGGTGGCAATGAGCAGTTCTTC.

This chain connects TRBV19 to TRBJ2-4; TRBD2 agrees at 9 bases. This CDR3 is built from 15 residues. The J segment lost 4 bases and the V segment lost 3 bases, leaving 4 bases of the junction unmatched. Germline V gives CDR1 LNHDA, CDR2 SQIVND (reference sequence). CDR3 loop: CASSIAGGPKNIQYF. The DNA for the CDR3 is TGTGCCAGTAGTATCGCGGGAGGGCCGAAAAACATTCAGTACTTC.

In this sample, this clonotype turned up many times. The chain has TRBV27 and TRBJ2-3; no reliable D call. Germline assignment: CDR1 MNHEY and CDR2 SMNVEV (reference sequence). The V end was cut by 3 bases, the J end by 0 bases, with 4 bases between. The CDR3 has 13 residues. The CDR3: CASSLASTDTQYF. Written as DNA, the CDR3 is TGTGCCAGCAGTTTGGCTAGCACAGATACGCAGTATTTT.

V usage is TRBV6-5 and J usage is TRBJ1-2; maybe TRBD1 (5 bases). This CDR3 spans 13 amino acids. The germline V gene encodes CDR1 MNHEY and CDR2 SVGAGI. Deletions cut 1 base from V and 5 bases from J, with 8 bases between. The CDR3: CASSYYRFYGYTF. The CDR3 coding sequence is TGTGCCAGCAGTTACTACAGGTTTTATGGCTACACCTTC.

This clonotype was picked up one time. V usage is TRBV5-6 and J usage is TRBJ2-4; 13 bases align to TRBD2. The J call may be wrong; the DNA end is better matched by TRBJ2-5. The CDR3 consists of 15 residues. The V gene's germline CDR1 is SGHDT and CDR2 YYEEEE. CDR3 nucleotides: TGTGCCAGCAGCTTGGTACTAGCGGGGGGGGAGACCCAGTACTTC. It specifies CASSLVLAGGETQYF.

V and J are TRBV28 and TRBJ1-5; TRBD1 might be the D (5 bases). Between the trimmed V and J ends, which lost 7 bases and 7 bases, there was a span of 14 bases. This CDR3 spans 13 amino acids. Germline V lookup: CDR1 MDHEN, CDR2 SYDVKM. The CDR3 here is CASTGSLDQPQHF. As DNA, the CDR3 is TGTGCCAGCACAGGGTCTCTGGACCAGCCCCAGCATTTT.

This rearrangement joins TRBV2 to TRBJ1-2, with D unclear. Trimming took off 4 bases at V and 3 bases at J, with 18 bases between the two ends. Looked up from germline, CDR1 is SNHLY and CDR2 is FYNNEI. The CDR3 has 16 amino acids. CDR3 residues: CASSVPSKDRYYGYTF. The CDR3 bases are TGTGCCAGCAGTGTTCCGTCTAAGGACCGTTACTATGGCTACACCTTC.

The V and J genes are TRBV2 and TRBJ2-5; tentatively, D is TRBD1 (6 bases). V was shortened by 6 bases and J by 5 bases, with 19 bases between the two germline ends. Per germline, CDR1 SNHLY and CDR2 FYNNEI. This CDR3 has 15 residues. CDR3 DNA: TGTGCCAGCAGGGGTAGACAGGTCAACGCGGAGACCCAGTACTTC. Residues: CASRGRQVNAETQYF.